This TCR beta chain is from a study of Ad26.COV2.S vaccination and SARS-CoV-2 variants. The CDR3 spans 15 residues. V lost 1 base, J lost 1 base, and 10 bases lay in between. Germline V gene sequence: CDR1 LGHNA, CDR2 YSLEER. Sequencing used immunoSEQ multiplex PCR; TCRdb keeps in-frame clones, though not all of them. The top ten clones hold about 2.5% of a sample with around 450,000 clones, 85% to 90% of them seen once. Noted treatment: roughly 20 received Ad26.COV2.S at low or high dose, single or two shots; roughly 5 received placebo; per-sample allocation not given. It was on day 63 after the first vaccine or placebo injection that samples were taken.

Here the sequenced sample was peripheral blood, taken in a trial of Ad26.COV2.S vaccine versus placebo. This chain uses TRBV4-3 with TRBJ1-1; D is unresolved. This receptor was identified in a person between 18 and 59 years old who received the Ad26.COV2.S COVID-19 vaccine or a placebo. The CDR3 DNA follows: TGCGCCAGCAGCCAAGTTCTAGGAGGGAACACTGAAGCTTTCTTT. Translation gives CASSQVLGGNTEAFF.